These 13 T cell receptor beta chains share one sample of origin, sequenced in a study of cytomegalovirus exposure and HLA in healthy donors. The PCR was carried out with 60 Vbeta primers and 13 Jbeta primers. Assay: immunoSEQ multiplex PCR; the TCRdb copy retains only in-frame clones and omits some. The repertoire holds about 200,000 clones, with about 88% as singletons. Sequencing was performed on PBMCs. Receptors were obtained from a woman in her twenties or thirties in good health and CMV-seronegative.

The CDR3 sequence: CASSWEGTEAFF. The CDR3 coding sequence is TGTGCCAGCAGCTGGGAGGGCACTGAAGCTTTCTTT. This rearrangement joins TRBV14 to TRBJ1-1; D ambiguous. The CDR3 loop spans 12 amino acids. The germline V gene has CDR1 SGHDN and CDR2 FVKESK. V lost 5 bases to trimming and J lost 4 bases, with 8 bases between them.

This clone was counted once. The rearrangement joins TRBV4-2 to TRBJ2-1; 9 bases align to TRBD2. The CDR3 runs to 18 residues. The ends lost 3 bases at V and 4 bases at J; junction bases unmatched: 13. Germline V gene sequence: CDR1 LGHNA, CDR2 YNFKEQ. CDR3: CASSHYLAGVGKYNEQFF. Written as DNA, the CDR3 is TGTGCCAGCAGCCATTACTTAGCGGGAGTAGGGAAATACAATGAGCAGTTCTTC.

This chain connects TRBV2 to TRBJ2-7; TRBD1 matches 9 bases. From germline, CDR1 is SNHLY and CDR2 FYNNEI. The CDR3 is 15 residues long. The J segment lost 5 bases and the V segment lost 6 bases, leaving 11 bases of the junction unmatched. The CDR3 bases are TGTGCCAGCAGAACCTTGACAGGGGGACAGGACGAGCAGTACTTC. Translated: CASRTLTGGQDEQYF.

The gene calls are TRBV28 and TRBJ2-1; the D gene is possibly TRBD2 (5 bases). The germline V gene encodes CDR1 MDHEN and CDR2 SYDVKM. Trimming removed 4 bases at V and 13 bases at J, with 20 bases between. This CDR3 region has 14 residues. CDR3 DNA: TGTGCCAGCAGTTCGCCCCCCCAACGGGGAGATCAGTTCTTC. Its translation is CASSSPPQRGDQFF.

This clone showed up just a few times. This chain links TRBV6-1 with TRBJ2-1, with D possibly matching TRBD1 (5 bases). Germline V CDR1 and CDR2: MNHNS, SASEGT. The CDR3 length is 16 residues. Trimming cost V 3 bases and J 4 bases, with 16 bases left between them. The CDR3 coding sequence is TGTGCCAGCAGTGACCCAGGGTCGGTTGTTTACAATGAGCAGTTCTTC. It codes for CASSDPGSVVYNEQFF.

CDR3 sequence: CASSSFPGTDTQYF. The CDR3 DNA sequence: TGCGCCAGCAGCTCCTTCCCCGGCACAGATACGCAGTATTTT. The genes are TRBV5-1 and TRBJ2-3; D is ambiguous. Germline CDR1 reads SGHRS; CDR2 reads YFSETQ. The CDR3 is 14 amino acids. Trimming pared 3 bases from V and 1 base from J, leaving 9 bases between.

This clone has more than one count but fewer than ten. The CDR3 bases are TGTGCCAGCAGCTTGGGACTAAGCACAGATACGCAGTATTTT. It translates to CASSLGLSTDTQYF. J is TRBJ2-3 and V is TRBV5-4, with a tentative D call TRBD2 (5 bases). The ends were cut back, 0 bases at V and 0 bases at J, with 5 bases in the middle. This CDR3 is built from 14 residues. Germline assignment: CDR1 SGHNT and CDR2 YYREEE (reference sequence). The variable domain in full, with the rest retrieved from reference TRBV5-4 and TRBJ2-3, is ETGVTQSPTHLIKTRGQQVTLRCSSQSGHNTVSWYQQALGQGPQFIFQYYREEENGRGNFPPRFSGLQFPNYSSELNVNALELDDSALYLCASSLGLSTDTQYFGPGTRLTVL.

The CDR3 reads CASSPLADSSYEQYF. As DNA, the CDR3 is TGTGCCAGCAGCCCACTAGCGGATAGCTCCTACGAGCAGTACTTC. This chain uses TRBV6-5 with TRBJ2-7; 8 bases agree with TRBD2. The germline gives CDR1 MNHEY, CDR2 SVGAGI. Trimming at V came to 6 bases and at J to 0 bases, leaving 7 bases not matched to a gene. The CDR3 extends over 15 amino acids.

The chain has TRBV4-2 and TRBJ2-7, with TRBD2 identical over 11 bases. CDR1 and CDR2 from the germline V gene are LGHNA and YNFKEQ. The trim removed 3 bases at V and 5 bases at J, leaving 6 bases unmatched. The CDR3 totals 15 residues. This CDR3 is CASSQTPSGRNEQYF. As DNA, the CDR3 is TGTGCCAGCAGCCAGACGCCTAGCGGGAGGAACGAGCAGTACTTC.

This chain joins TRBV2 and TRBJ2-3; 14 bases fit TRBD2. The CDR3 has 15 amino acids. Trimming cost V 8 bases and J 3 bases; bases outside gene matches: 4. The V gene's germline CDR1 is SNHLY and CDR2 FYNNEI. The CDR3 here is CASETSGGATDTQYF. Written as DNA, the CDR3 is TGTGCCAGCGAGACTAGCGGGGGGGCAACAGATACGCAGTATTTT.

The chain carries TRBV18 and TRBJ1-1; D is ambiguous. Germline assignment: CDR1 KGHSH and CDR2 LQKENI. The CDR3 contains 13 residues. Trimming cost V 3 bases and J 1 base, with 6 bases left between them. CDR3 bases: TGTGCCAGCTCACCTGTAGCGAACACTGAAGCTTTCTTT. Its translation: CASSPVANTEAFF. Looking up the rest from reference TRBV18 and TRBJ1-1 gives the full variable domain: NAGVMQNPRHLVRRRGQEARLRCSPMKGHSHVYWYRQLPEEGLKFMVYLQKENIIDESGMPKERFSAEFPKEGPSILRIQQVVRGDSAAYFCASSPVANTEAFFGQGTRLTVV.

The rearrangement joins TRBV6-5 to TRBJ2-1; the match to TRBD2 covers 10 bases. The CDR3 is 12 residues long. Trimming at V came to 4 bases and at J to 15 bases, leaving 6 bases not matched to a gene. Germline lookup yields CDR1 MNHEY and CDR2 SVGAGI. DNA of the CDR3: TGTGCCAGCAGTTGGCTAGCGGGAGTTCTGTTCTTC. Encoded protein: CASSWLAGVLFF.

V usage is TRBV29-1 and J usage is TRBJ2-1; 9 nucleotides match TRBD2. This CDR3 contains 13 residues. The V gene end was trimmed by 6 bases and the J gene end by 4 bases; junction bases not matched to a gene: 4. Germline V lookup: CDR1 SQVTM, CDR2 ANQGSEA. Written as DNA, the CDR3 is TGCAGCGTGAAGCGGGAGGTGTACAATGAGCAGTTCTTC. The encoded protein is CSVKREVYNEQFF.